These 8 T cell receptor beta chains were sequenced from one sample in a study of blood T cell repertoires in COVID-19 (dated by TCRdb to 2018 to 2020). The library was made by the immunoSEQ multiplex PCR assay. TCRdb re-hosts the immuneACCESS table, in-frame sequences only. Its copies lack some clones; in the studies checked, an unresolved V gene accounts for under half of them, and the cause for the rest is not known. The sample table shows 290,000 or so clones, and about nine tenths are seen once. The ten top clones hold about 2.5% of the sample. The sample taken for sequencing was peripheral blood. The receptor source for this set is a man aged 18 to 30 with active or convalescent COVID-19.

The chain joins TRBV7-9 to TRBJ2-1; D is ambiguous. This CDR3 has 14 amino acids. The germline V and J ends were trimmed by 2 bases and 1 base, with 6 bases remaining between them. CDR1 and CDR2 (germline): SEHNR, FQNEAQ (reference sequence). CDR3 amino acids: CASSLRVSYNEQFF. CDR3 coding DNA: TGTGCCAGCAGCTTACGCGTTTCCTACAATGAGCAGTTCTTC.

The chain recombines TRBV7-3 with TRBJ1-2; TRBD1 agrees at 8 bases. The germline V gene has CDR1 SGHTA and CDR2 FQGTGA. The CDR3 is made up of 15 amino acids. With V trimmed by 5 bases and J by 4 bases, 9 bases remained unmatched. The CDR3 loop is CASSRARQGFYGYTF. Here the CDR3 DNA reads TGTGCCAGCAGCCGTGCCAGACAGGGGTTCTATGGCTACACCTTC. Supplemented by reference TRBV7-3 and TRBJ1-2, the full variable domain reads GAGVSQTPSNKVTEKGKYVELRCDPISGHTALYWYRQSLGQGPEFLIYFQGTGAADDSGLPNDRFFAVRPEGSVSTLKIQRTERGDSAVYLCASSRARQGFYGYTFGSGTRLTVV.

The chain joins TRBV5-4 to TRBJ1-1; D call uncertain. V was cut by 0 bases and J by 1 base, with 7 bases left in between. The CDR3 consists of 14 residues. Germline CDR1 reads SGHNT; CDR2 reads YYREEE (reference sequence). The CDR3 coding sequence is TGTGCCAGCAGCTTGGGCGGTCCGAACACTGAAGCTTTCTTT. Protein: CASSLGGPNTEAFF.

CDR3 in DNA: TGTGCCAGCAGTGGAGCGGGACAGGCTAATTCACCCCTCCACTTT. Its protein is CASSGAGQANSPLHF. The chain joins TRBV6-1 to TRBJ1-6, with TRBD1 identical over 8 bases. Unmatched junction bases numbered 5, after V lost 4 bases and J lost 6 bases. The CDR3 is 15 residues long. CDR1 is MNHNS and CDR2 is SASEGT in the germline V gene.

This chain links TRBV4-3 with TRBJ2-1, with 7 bases aligning to TRBD2. In germline, CDR1 is LGHNA, CDR2 YSLEER. The CDR3 runs to 17 residues. Trimming removed 0 bases from V and 8 bases from J; junction bases left unmatched: 13. CDR3 loop: CASSQDGAGRGVDEQFF. The CDR3 nucleotides are TGCGCCAGCAGCCAAGATGGGGCAGGTCGGGGGGTGGATGAGCAGTTCTTC.

The chain carries TRBV10-3 and TRBJ2-2; perhaps TRBD1 as D (6 bases). V was cut by 3 bases and J by 4 bases, with 12 bases left in between. The CDR3 is made up of 15 amino acids. CDR1 is ENHRY, CDR2 SYGVKD, per germline. CDR3 residues: CAISDLQGGTGELFF. CDR3 sequence (DNA): TGTGCCATCAGTGACCTACAGGGTGGCACCGGGGAGCTGTTTTTT.

V gene TRBV6-2 or TRBV6-3 combines with J gene TRBJ2-6; TRBD1 agrees at 8 bases. This CDR3 is 13 amino acids long. The V segment lost 5 bases and the J segment 12 bases; nucleotides outside the gene matches: 6. Germline CDR1 is MNHEY and CDR2 is SVGEGT. Here the CDR3 reads CASSRPGQVVLTF. As DNA, the CDR3 is TGTGCCAGCAGTCGACCGGGACAGGTCGTCCTGACTTTC.

This clone has a single count. The genes are TRBV6-5 and TRBJ2-7; maybe TRBD2 (5 bases). The CDR3 sequence is 14 residues long. The V gene lost 11 bases and the J gene lost 0 bases, with 17 bases spanning the gap. Germline assignment: CDR1 MNHEY and CDR2 SVGAGI. The CDR3 loop is CAGSLRVYSYEQYF. The CDR3 region has the DNA TGTGCCGGCTCCCTGCGGGTGTACTCCTACGAGCAGTACTTC.